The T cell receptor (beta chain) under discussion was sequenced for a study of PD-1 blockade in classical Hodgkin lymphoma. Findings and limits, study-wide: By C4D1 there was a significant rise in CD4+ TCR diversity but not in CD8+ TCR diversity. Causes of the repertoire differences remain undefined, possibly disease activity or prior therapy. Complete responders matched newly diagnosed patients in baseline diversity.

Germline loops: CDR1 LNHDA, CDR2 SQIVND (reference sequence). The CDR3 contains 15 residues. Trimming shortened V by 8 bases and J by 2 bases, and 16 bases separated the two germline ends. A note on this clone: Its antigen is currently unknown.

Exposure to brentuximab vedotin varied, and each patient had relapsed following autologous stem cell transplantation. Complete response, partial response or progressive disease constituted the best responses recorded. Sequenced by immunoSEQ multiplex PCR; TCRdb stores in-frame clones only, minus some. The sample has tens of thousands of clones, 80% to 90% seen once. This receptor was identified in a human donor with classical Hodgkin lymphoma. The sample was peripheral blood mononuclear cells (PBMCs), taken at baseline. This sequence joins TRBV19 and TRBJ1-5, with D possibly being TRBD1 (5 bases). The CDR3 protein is CASSGGRAGNQPQHF. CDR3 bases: TGTGCCAGTTCGGGAGGCAGGGCCGGCAATCAGCCCCAGCATTTT.